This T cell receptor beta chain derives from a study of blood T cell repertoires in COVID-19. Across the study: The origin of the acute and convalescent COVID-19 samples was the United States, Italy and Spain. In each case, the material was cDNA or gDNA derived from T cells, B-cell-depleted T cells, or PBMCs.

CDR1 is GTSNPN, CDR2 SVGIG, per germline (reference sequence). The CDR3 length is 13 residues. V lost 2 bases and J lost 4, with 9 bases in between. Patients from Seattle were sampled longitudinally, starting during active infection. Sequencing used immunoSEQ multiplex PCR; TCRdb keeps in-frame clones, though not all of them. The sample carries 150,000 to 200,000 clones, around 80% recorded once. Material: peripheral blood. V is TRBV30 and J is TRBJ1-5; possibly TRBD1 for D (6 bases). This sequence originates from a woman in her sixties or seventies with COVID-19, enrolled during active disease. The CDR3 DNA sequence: TGTGCCTGGAGTTCTCAGGGGAATCAGCCCCAGCATTTT. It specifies CAWSSQGNQPQHF. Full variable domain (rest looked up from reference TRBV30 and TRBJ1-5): SQTIHQWPATLVQPVGSPLSLECTVEGTSNPNLYWYRQAAGRGLQLLFYSVGIGQISSEVPQNLSASRPQDRQFILSSKKLLLSDSGFYLCAWSSQGNQPQHFGDGTRLSIL.